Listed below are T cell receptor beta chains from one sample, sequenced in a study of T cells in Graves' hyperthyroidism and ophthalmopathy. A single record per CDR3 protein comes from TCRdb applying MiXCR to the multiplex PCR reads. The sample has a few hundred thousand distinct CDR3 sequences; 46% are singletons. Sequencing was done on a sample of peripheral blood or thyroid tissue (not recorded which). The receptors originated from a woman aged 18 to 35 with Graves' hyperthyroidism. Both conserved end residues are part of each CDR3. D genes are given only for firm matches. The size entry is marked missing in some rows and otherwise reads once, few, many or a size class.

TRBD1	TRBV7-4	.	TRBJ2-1	TGTGCCAGCAGCTTAGCTGGACAGGTTTACGAGCAGTTCTTC	CASSLAGQVYEQFF
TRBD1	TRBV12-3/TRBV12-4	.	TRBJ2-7	TGTGCCAGCAGTGCCGGGACAGTAAGCTTC	CASSAGTVSF
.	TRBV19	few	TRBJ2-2	TGTGCCAGTAGTATCCGCGGCGGTGAGGAAACCGGGGAGCTGTTTTTT	CASSIRGGEETGELFF
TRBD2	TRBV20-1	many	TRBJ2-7	TGCAGTGCAACCGAGACTAGCGGGAGGGCCTTGGGGGAGCAGTACTTC	CSATETSGRALGEQYF
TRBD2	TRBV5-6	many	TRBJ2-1	TGTGCCAGCAGCGGGTACTTAGCGGGAGTTGGTAATGAGCAGTTCTTC	CASSGYLAGVGNEQFF
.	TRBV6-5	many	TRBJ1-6	TGTGCCAGCAGTTACTCGAATTACGGGATCGATTCACCCCTCCACTTT	CASSYSNYGIDSPLHF
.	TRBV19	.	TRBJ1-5	TGTGCCAGTAGTTTACCGGGGGGGTTTAGCAATCAGCCCCAGCATTTT	CASSLPGGFSNQPQHF
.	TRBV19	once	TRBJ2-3	TGTGCCAGTAGGATTCGGAGCACAGATACGCAGTATTTT	CASRIRSTDTQYF
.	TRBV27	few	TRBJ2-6	TGTGCCAGCAGTAAAGGCGGGGCCAACGTCCTGACTTTC	CASSKGGANVLTF
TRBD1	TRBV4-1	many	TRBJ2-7	TGCGCCAGCAGCCAAAGTGCCGGGACAGGGGGCCTTTACGAGCAGTACTTC	CASSQSAGTGGLYEQYF
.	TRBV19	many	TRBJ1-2	TGTGCCAGTAGTATGAACCAGGCCTATGGCTACACCTTC	CASSMNQAYGYTF
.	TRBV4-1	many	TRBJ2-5	TGCGCCAGCAGCCAAGTTGATAGGGTAGAGACCCAGTACTTC	CASSQVDRVETQYF
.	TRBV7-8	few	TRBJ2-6	TGTGCCAGCAGCTCCGGGGCATCTGGGGCCAACGTCCTGACTTTC	CASSSGASGANVLTF
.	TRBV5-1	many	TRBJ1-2	TGCGCCAGCAGCCCAGAACAGGGCCTCTCCGACCCATATGGCTACACCTTC	CASSPEQGLSDPYGYTF
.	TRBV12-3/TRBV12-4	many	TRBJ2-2	TGTGCCAGCAGTCCGACTACCTTAGGGACCGGGGAGCTGTTTTTT	CASSPTTLGTGELFF
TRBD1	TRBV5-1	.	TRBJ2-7	TGCGCCAGCAGCTTTAGGGGGCAGCCCCCGTACGAGCAGTACTTC	CASSFRGQPPYEQYF
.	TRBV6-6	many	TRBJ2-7	TGTGCCAGCAGTTACAACAGGTTCTTCTACGAGCAGTACTTC	CASSYNRFFYEQYF
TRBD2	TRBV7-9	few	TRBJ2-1	TGTGCCAGCAGCCAGCGGGAGGGCCTAAGGTTGAGTGAGCAGTTCTTC	CASSQREGLRLSEQFF
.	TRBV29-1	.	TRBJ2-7	TGCAGTACGGGAGAAGCGTCCTCCGAGCAGTACTTC	CSTGEASSEQYF
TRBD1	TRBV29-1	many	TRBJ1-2	TGCAGCGCCGGACAGGGTGACTATGGCTACACCTTC	CSAGQGDYGYTF
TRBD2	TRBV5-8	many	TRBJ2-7	TGTGCCAGCAGCTCCGGGACTAAGGACTACGAGCAGTACTTC	CASSSGTKDYEQYF
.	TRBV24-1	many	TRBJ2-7	TGTGCCACCAGTGATTCCGGCGGGCAGACCCCCTACGAGCAGTACTTC	CATSDSGGQTPYEQYF
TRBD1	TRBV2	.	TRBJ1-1	TGTGCCAGCAGTAGGGGGACAGGGAGAATGAACACTGAAGCTTTCTTT	CASSRGTGRMNTEAFF
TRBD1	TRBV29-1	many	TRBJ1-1	TGCAGCGTGGTACAGGGGGCAACGGCAGCTTTCTTT	CSVVQGATAAFF
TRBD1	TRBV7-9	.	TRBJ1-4	TGTGCCAGCAGCTCCGGGACAGGGCGTGAAAAACTGTTTTTT	CASSSGTGREKLFF
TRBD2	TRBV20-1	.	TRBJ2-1	TGCAGTGCCGCTCTAGCGGGAAAGCAGTTCTTC	CSAALAGKQFF
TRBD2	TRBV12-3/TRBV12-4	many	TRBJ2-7	TGTGCCAGCAGTTTAGTTAGCGGGAGCGTTGAGCAGTACTTC	CASSLVSGSVEQYF
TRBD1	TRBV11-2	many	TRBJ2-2	TGTGCCAGCAGCACGGACAGGGCCGGGGAGCTGTTTTTT	CASSTDRAGELFF
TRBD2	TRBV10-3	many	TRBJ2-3	TGTGCCATCAAACTAGCGCGGGGCACAGATACGCAGTATTTT	CAIKLARGTDTQYF
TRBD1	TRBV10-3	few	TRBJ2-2	TGTGCCATCAGTGACCAACAGGGGAAGAGGACGAACACCGGGGAGCTGTTTTTT	CAISDQQGKRTNTGELFF
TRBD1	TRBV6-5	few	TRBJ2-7	TGTGCCAGCAAGTCACAGGGGGGTGGATACGAGCAGTACTTC	CASKSQGGGYEQYF
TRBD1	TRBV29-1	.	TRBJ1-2	TGCAGTTACTCGCCCTCAGGGGGCGATGGCTACACCTTC	CSYSPSGGDGYTF
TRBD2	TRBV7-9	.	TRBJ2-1	TGTGCCAGCAGCTTAACAGGACTAGGGAGAGGCAATGAGCAGTTCTTC	CASSLTGLGRGNEQFF
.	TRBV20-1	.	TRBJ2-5	TGCAGTGCGCCAAAGGCAGGGCAAGAGACCCAGTACTTC	CSAPKAGQETQYF
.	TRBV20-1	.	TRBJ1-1	TGCAGTGCTAGTTTTGGAGGCCGAGCTTTCTTT	CSASFGGRAFF
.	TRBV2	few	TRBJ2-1	TGTGCCAGCCGGGCTTCTGAGCAGTTCTTC	CASRASEQFF
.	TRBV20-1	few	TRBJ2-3	TGCAGTGCTAGCGTGAGCACAGATACGCAGTATTTT	CSASVSTDTQYF
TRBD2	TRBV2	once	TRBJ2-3	TGTGCCAGCAGTTACCTAGCGACTAGCGGGAGTAGGAGCACAGATACGCAGTATTTT	CASSYLATSGSRSTDTQYF
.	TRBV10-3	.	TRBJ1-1	TGTGCCATCAGTGAGTCGTTAGGGTTGAAGTCGGACACTGAAGCTTTCTTT	CAISESLGLKSDTEAFF
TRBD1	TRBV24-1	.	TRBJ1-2	TGTGCCACCAGTGACTCAGGGGGCCTGAACTATGGCTACACCTTC	CATSDSGGLNYGYTF
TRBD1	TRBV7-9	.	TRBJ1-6	TGTGCCAGCAGCCAAGATGAGACAGGGCTGTATTCACCCCTCCACTTT	CASSQDETGLYSPLHF
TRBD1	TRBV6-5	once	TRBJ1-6	TGTGCCAGCAGTTACAGGGACAGGGGGCCTTCACCCCTCCACTTT	CASSYRDRGPSPLHF
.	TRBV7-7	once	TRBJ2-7	TGTGCTAGCAGCTCGGGGGCCTCCTACGAGCAGTACTTC	CASSSGASYEQYF
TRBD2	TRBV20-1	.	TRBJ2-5	TGCAGTGCTAGGGGGACTAGCGGCCAAGAGACCCAGTACTTC	CSARGTSGQETQYF
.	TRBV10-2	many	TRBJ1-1	TGCGCCAGCAGTGAGTCAAGTACTGAAGCTTTCTTT	CASSESSTEAFF
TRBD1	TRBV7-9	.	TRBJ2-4	TGTGCCAGCAGCGGACAGGGGAGAGGGTCCAAAAACATTCAGTACTTC	CASSGQGRGSKNIQYF
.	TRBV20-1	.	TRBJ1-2	TGCAGTGCTAGGACAGCGGCGGTGAGAGGCTACACCTTC	CSARTAAVRGYTF
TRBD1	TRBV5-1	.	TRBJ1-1	TGCGCCAGCAGTTGGGGGACAGGGGGTGACCTCTTCACTGAAGCTTTCTTT	CASSWGTGGDLFTEAFF
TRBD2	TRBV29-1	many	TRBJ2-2	TGCAGCGTGGAGGGACTAGCGAGTTCCGGGGAGCTGTTTTTT	CSVEGLASSGELFF
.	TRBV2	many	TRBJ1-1	TGTGCCAGCACTAAACGGCGGTGGAACACTGAAGCTTTCTTT	CASTKRRWNTEAFF
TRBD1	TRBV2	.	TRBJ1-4	TGTGCCAGCGAGGCCCGGGACAGGGACCCCCTCTTTTTT	CASEARDRDPLFF
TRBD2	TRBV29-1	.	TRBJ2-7	TGCAGCGTTGCCCGACTAGCGGGACCCACCTACGAGCAGTACTTC	CSVARLAGPTYEQYF
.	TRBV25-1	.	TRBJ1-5	TGTGCCAGCAGTGAATATAACGGGGAGACCCAGCATTTT	CASSEYNGETQHF
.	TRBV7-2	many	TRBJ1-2	TGTGCCAGCAGCCCCGCGGACGCCTTGAGGGGCTACACCTTC	CASSPADALRGYTF
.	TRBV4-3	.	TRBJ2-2	TGCGCCAGCAGCCAAGGTTTCGAGAGCGAAACCGGGGAGCTGTTTTTT	CASSQGFESETGELFF
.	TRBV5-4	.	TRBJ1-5	TGTGCCAGCAGCTGGGGGGGCGGTCAGCCCCAGCATTTT	CASSWGGGQPQHF
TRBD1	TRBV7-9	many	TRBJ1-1	TGTGCCAGCAGCTTAAGGGGGCAGAACACTGAAGCTTTCTTT	CASSLRGQNTEAFF
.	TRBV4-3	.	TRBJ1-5	TGCGCCAGCAGCCAAGTAGGGCAGACGCTCTACGAGCATTTT	CASSQVGQTLYEHF